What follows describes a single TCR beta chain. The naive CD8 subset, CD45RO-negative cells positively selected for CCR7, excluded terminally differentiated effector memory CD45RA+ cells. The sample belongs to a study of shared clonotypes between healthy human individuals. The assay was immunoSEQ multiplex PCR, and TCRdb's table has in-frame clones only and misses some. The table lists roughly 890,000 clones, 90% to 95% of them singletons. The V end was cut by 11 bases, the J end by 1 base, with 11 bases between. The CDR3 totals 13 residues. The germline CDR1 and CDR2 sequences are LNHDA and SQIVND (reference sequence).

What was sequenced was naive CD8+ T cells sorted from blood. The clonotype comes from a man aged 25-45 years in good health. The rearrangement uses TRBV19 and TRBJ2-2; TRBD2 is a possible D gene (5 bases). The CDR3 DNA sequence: TGTGCCGCCGAGAGCGGGAACACCGGGGAGCTGTTTTTT. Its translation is CAAESGNTGELFF.